Below, 20 T cell receptor beta chains from the same sample are listed, as sequenced in a study of identical twins. TCRdb re-called the 5' RACE reads through MiXCR, storing one row per CDR3 protein. The sample includes 640,000 or so distinct CDR3 sequences, around 6% of them seen just once. The material sequenced was naive T cells sorted from blood. These receptors originate from a young man in good health.

This chain links TRBV5-1 with TRBJ2-1, with D perhaps TRBD1 or TRBD2 (5 bases each). CDR3 size: 14 residues. Per germline, CDR1 SGHRS and CDR2 YFSETQ. The V and J ends lost 0 bases and 14 bases respectively, with 18 bases between them. CDR3 DNA: TGCGCCAGCAGCTTGGATTCCGGGACCCAAAGTGAGTTCTTC. It encodes CASSLDSGTQSEFF.

DNA of the CDR3: TGCGCCAGCAGCTTGGAATGGGCAGGGAAAATTGAAGCTTTCTTT. Its translation: CASSLEWAGKIEAFF. The chain links TRBV5-1 to TRBJ1-1; possible D gene TRBD1, 5 bases. The CDR3 loop spans 15 amino acids. Per the germline V gene, CDR1 is SGHRS and CDR2 is YFSETQ. V lost 0 bases to trimming and J lost 7 bases, with 16 bases between them. Drawing the rest from reference TRBV5-1 and TRBJ1-1, the complete variable domain is KAGVTQTPRYLIKTRGQQVTLSCSPISGHRSVSWYQQTPGQGLQFLFEYFSETQRNKGNFPGRFSGRQFSNSRSEMNVSTLELGDSALYLCASSLEWAGKIEAFFGQGTRLTVV.

This clonotype was observed a few times. The CDR3 spells CSAMGSGQETQYF. Written as DNA, the CDR3 is TGCAGTGCTATGGGCAGCGGCCAAGAGACCCAGTACTTC. The chain recombines TRBV20-1 with TRBJ2-5; D possibly corresponds to TRBD2 (5 bases). Germline V lookup: CDR1 DFQATT, CDR2 SNEGSKA (reference sequence). V was trimmed by 4 bases and J by 1 base, leaving 10 bases between them. The CDR3 runs 13 residues.

This clonotype came up a few times. The chain uses TRBV27 and TRBJ2-2; 11 bases align to TRBD2. The germline CDR1 and CDR2 sequences are MNHEY and SMNVEV (reference sequence). The CDR3 has 15 amino acids. Trimming took 8 bases from V and 1 from J; bases not matched to a gene: 3. As DNA, the CDR3 is TGTGCCAGCCAGCTAGCGGGAGGGAACACCGGGGAGCTGTTTTTT. This encodes CASQLAGGNTGELFF.

At least ten counts were recorded for this clonotype. The V and J genes are TRBV7-2 and TRBJ2-7; TRBD1 agrees at 7 bases. Germline assignment: CDR1 SGHTA and CDR2 FQGNSA. J lost 0 bases, V lost 4 bases, and 3 bases had no gene match. CDR3 size: 14 residues. Here the CDR3 reads CASSSTGSSYEQYV. CDR3 DNA: TGTGCCAGCAGCTCGACAGGGAGCTCCTACGAGCAGTACGTC.

This clonotype was seen more than once but under ten times. This chain uses TRBV29-1 with TRBJ2-7, with 12 bases matching TRBD2. The length of the CDR3 is 13 residues. The V gene's germline CDR1 is SQVTM and CDR2 ANQGSEA. V dropped 3 bases and J dropped 7; count of bases not matched to a gene: 4. The CDR3 protein is CSVDLAGGREQYF. As DNA, the CDR3 is TGCAGCGTTGATCTAGCGGGAGGGCGGGAGCAGTACTTC.

This clonotype showed up just a few times. CDR3 sequence: CASSLRGQGLAGGADTQYF. CDR3 DNA sequence: TGTGCCAGCAGCTTAAGGGGTCAAGGACTAGCGGGAGGGGCAGATACGCAGTATTTT. J is TRBJ2-3 and V is TRBV11-2, with TRBD2 matching over 15 bases. Germline trimming cut 2 bases from V and 4 bases from J; bases unmatched to any gene: 10. The CDR3 spans 19 residues. Germline loops: CDR1 SGHAT, CDR2 FQNNGV.

This clonotype turned up a few times. This rearrangement joins TRBV10-2 to TRBJ2-7; 14 bases match TRBD2. V lost 10 bases and J lost 2; bases outside the gene matches: 22. The CDR3 sequence is 20 residues long. Germline V gene sequence: CDR1 WSHSY, CDR2 SAAADI. The CDR3 DNA is TGCGCCACCACCCTCACAGTGACGCGACTAGCGGGAGGGCGAACCTACGAGCAGTACTTC. This translates into CATTLTVTRLAGGRTYEQYF.

The chain links TRBV11-2 to TRBJ2-1; 10 nucleotides line up with TRBD1. Germline CDR1 SGHAT, CDR2 FQNNGV. J gave up 1 base and V 3 bases, and 3 bases lay outside the gene matches. This CDR3 region has 16 residues. The CDR3 region is CASSFSGQGSYNEQFF. The CDR3 coding sequence is TGTGCCAGCAGCTTCTCGGGACAGGGGTCCTACAATGAGCAGTTCTTC.

This clonotype was counted at least ten times. The chain links TRBV5-1 to TRBJ2-2; 8 nucleotides align to TRBD1. The CDR3 loop spans 16 amino acids. V shed 5 bases and J 0 bases; nucleotides not matched to a gene: 6. Germline V gene data show CDR1 as SGHRS and CDR2 as YFSETQ. CDR3 amino acids: CASRRDRGANTGELFF. As DNA, the CDR3 is TGCGCCAGCAGACGTGACAGGGGAGCGAACACCGGGGAGCTGTTTTTT.

In this sample, this clonotype turned up many times. The V and J genes are TRBV12-3 or TRBV12-4 and TRBJ2-1, with D hard to call. V lost 5 bases and J lost 10, with 15 bases in between. This CDR3 has 13 amino acids. The CDR3 DNA is TGTGCCAGCAGTCATCCACCCTTTGGCGAGCAGTTCTTC. Its translation: CASSHPPFGEQFF.

This clonotype came up many times. The chain employs TRBV11-2 and TRBJ2-3; D is uncertain. V lost 3 bases to trimming and J lost 4 bases, with 11 bases between them. This CDR3 has 14 amino acids. CDR1 is SGHAT, CDR2 FQNNGV, per germline. The CDR3 DNA follows: TGTGCCAGCAGCTTGGGCCAGGTTGCAGATACGCAGTATTTT. Protein: CASSLGQVADTQYF.

The V call is TRBV20-1, the J call TRBJ2-5; D is unresolved. V was shortened by 0 bases and J by 1 base, with 6 bases between the two germline ends. This CDR3 contains 13 residues. The germline gives CDR1 DFQATT, CDR2 SNEGSKA (reference sequence). CDR3 loop: CSARDWAQETQYF. The CDR3 nucleotides read TGCAGTGCTAGAGATTGGGCCCAAGAGACCCAGTACTTC.

The gene calls are TRBV6-6 and TRBJ2-4; tentative D call: TRBD2 (6 bases). The CDR3 has 12 residues. Germline-derived CDR1 and CDR2 are MNHNY and SVGAGI (reference sequence). Trimming left V 7 bases short and J 5 bases short, with 9 bases between. The CDR3, as DNA: TGTGCCAGCACAGGAGGGCAAAACATTCAGTACTTC. It specifies CASTGGQNIQYF.

There are many counts of this clonotype. This chain joins TRBV20-1 and TRBJ2-7; 10 nucleotides line up with TRBD2. Looked up from germline, CDR1 is DFQATT and CDR2 is SNEGSKA (reference sequence). V shed 2 bases and J 4 bases; nucleotides not matched to a gene: 5. This CDR3 has 14 amino acids. The CDR3: CSARSLAGVYEQYF. The DNA for the CDR3 is TGCAGTGCTAGAAGCCTAGCGGGAGTGTACGAGCAGTACTTC.

The sample holds many counts of this clonotype. The V gene is TRBV27, the J gene TRBJ2-7; no clear D gene. This CDR3 has 14 amino acids. Trimming stripped 8 bases from V and 0 bases from J, with 14 bases between. Germline loops: CDR1 MNHEY, CDR2 SMNVEV (reference sequence). The CDR3: CASRPRYSSYEQYF. CDR3 sequence (DNA): TGTGCCAGCCGCCCTAGGTACAGCTCCTACGAGCAGTACTTC.

V gene TRBV11-2 combines with J gene TRBJ2-2; D is perhaps TRBD1 (6 bases). The CDR3 consists of 14 residues. Germline CDR1 is SGHAT and CDR2 is FQNNGV. Trimming took off 5 bases at V and 3 bases at J, with 10 bases between the two ends. The CDR3 coding sequence is TGTGCCAGCAGCGCGGACAGTTACACCGGGGAGCTGTTTTTT. Translating gives CASSADSYTGELFF.

This clonotype was seen many times. The chain employs TRBV6-5 and TRBJ2-1; D gene ambiguous. The CDR3 runs to 15 residues. The germline CDR1 and CDR2 sequences are MNHEY and SVGAGI. V gave up 0 bases and J gave up 3 bases, with 9 bases separating them. DNA for the CDR3: TGTGCCAGCAGTTACTCGAGTAGCTACTACAATGAGCAGTTCTTC. As protein: CASSYSSSYYNEQFF.

This clonotype was observed a handful of times. CDR3 amino acids: CASSFRFGTNYNEQFF. The CDR3 DNA sequence: TGTGCCAGCAGTTTTAGATTCGGGACCAACTACAATGAGCAGTTCTTC. The chain combines TRBV12-3 or TRBV12-4 with TRBJ2-1; tentatively, D is TRBD1 or TRBD2 (5 bases each). Deletions cut 3 bases from V and 3 bases from J, with 15 bases between. There are 16 residues in the CDR3.

This chain connects TRBV6-2 or TRBV6-3 to TRBJ1-2; TRBD1 matches 8 bases. Germline V gene data show CDR1 as MNHEY and CDR2 as SVGEGT. Losses at the gene ends were 2 bases for V and 6 bases for J; bases not matched to a gene: 11. The CDR3 is 16 amino acids. DNA of the CDR3: TGTGCCAGCAGTTACGGTAGGACAGGGATGCCTGATGGCTACACCTTC. This gives the protein CASSYGRTGMPDGYTF.